This passage covers 31 T cell receptor beta chains from one sample sequenced in a study of PD-L1 blockade in urothelial cancer. Time point here: peripheral blood 6 weeks after treatment start. Assay used: immunoSEQ multiplex PCR; TCRdb lists only in-frame clones, some missing. This sample has over 70,000 clones, with less than 90% found just once. The source was PBMCs, collected around atezolizumab (anti-PD-L1) treatment. Every receptor here comes from a man in his 70s with urothelial cancer.

This sequence joins TRBV10-3 and TRBJ2-7; tentatively, D is TRBD1 (6 bases). This CDR3 region has 15 residues. Per germline, CDR1 ENHRY and CDR2 SYGVKD. Trimming shortened V by 0 bases and J by 6 bases, and 15 bases separated the two germline ends. CDR3 nucleotides: TGTGCCATCAGTGAGTCCTCGATGGGGGCGGGCGAGCAGTACTTC. It yields the protein CAISESSMGAGEQYF.

The CDR3 spells CASSYSNNREIYGYTF. In nucleotides, the CDR3 is TGTGCCAGCAGTTACTCGAACAACAGGGAAATCTATGGCTACACCTTC. The chain links TRBV6-5 to TRBJ1-2; possible D gene TRBD1, 6 bases. Looked up from germline, CDR1 is MNHEY and CDR2 is SVGAGI. The CDR3 covers 16 residues. The V and J ends lost 0 bases and 4 bases respectively, with 15 bases between them.

This chain joins TRBV7-9 and TRBJ1-2; perhaps TRBD1 as D (5 bases). V lost 1 base and J 4 bases, leaving 7 bases between the germline ends. From germline, CDR1 is SEHNR and CDR2 FQNEAQ (reference sequence). The CDR3 runs 13 residues. CDR3 sequence (DNA): TGTGCCAGCAGCTTAGTCACAGGCTATGGCTACACCTTC. Amino acids: CASSLVTGYGYTF.

The chain links TRBV27 to TRBJ2-7; D not resolved. The ends were cut back, 5 bases at V and 0 bases at J, with 14 bases in the middle. Germline lookup yields CDR1 MNHEY and CDR2 SMNVEV (reference sequence). This CDR3 comprises 15 residues. CDR3 DNA: TGTGCCAGCAGTATGATGGGCGTCAGCTCCTACGAGCAGTACTTC. Translation gives CASSMMGVSSYEQYF.

The rearrangement links TRBV6-5 to TRBJ2-7; 13 bases fit TRBD2. V gave up 5 bases and J gave up 1 base; unmatched junction bases: 2. The CDR3 sequence is 15 residues long. Germline V gene lookup returns CDR1 MNHEY and CDR2 SVGAGI. The CDR3 DNA reads as TGTGCCAGCAGTGGACTAGCGGGGGATTCCTACGAGCAGTACTTC. Translated, it gives CASSGLAGDSYEQYF.

The gene calls are TRBV11-2 and TRBJ2-5; maybe TRBD1 (6 bases). The V end lost 5 bases, the J end lost 2 bases, and 12 bases lay between the germline ends. The CDR3 has 14 residues. Germline V gene lookup returns CDR1 SGHAT and CDR2 FQNNGV. The CDR3 spells CASSRLGTQETQYF. The CDR3 nucleotides are TGTGCCAGCAGCCGACTCGGGACACAAGAGACCCAGTACTTC.

About this clone itself: The same CDR3 can be traced to other DNA sequences in this sample. This rearrangement joins TRBV6-5 to TRBJ1-6; 8 bases are a match to TRBD1. With V trimmed by 0 bases and J by 10 bases, 5 bases remained unmatched. The germline V gene encodes CDR1 MNHEY and CDR2 SVGAGI. The CDR3 totals 15 residues. CDR3 in amino acids: CASSYSNRGDSPLHF. In DNA, the CDR3 is TGTGCCAGCAGTTACTCTAACAGGGGGGACTCACCCCTCCACTTT.

The J gene is TRBJ2-1, the V gene TRBV18; 8 positions match TRBD1. Germline V CDR1 and CDR2: KGHSH, LQKENI. The V and J ends lost 4 bases and 9 bases, in that order; junction bases with no gene match: 5. The CDR3 runs 13 residues. CDR3 DNA sequence: TGTGCCAGCTCACAAGGACAGGGCATTGAGCAGTTCTTC. Its translation: CASSQGQGIEQFF.

The chain has TRBV7-9 and TRBJ1-2, with 7 bases that match TRBD1. Germline assignment: CDR1 SEHNR and CDR2 FQNEAQ (reference sequence). CDR3 length equals 13 residues. Unmatched junction bases numbered 7, after V lost 6 bases and J lost 6 bases. The CDR3 region is CASRVGGTDGYTF. DNA for the CDR3: TGTGCCAGCAGGGTTGGGGGGACAGATGGCTACACCTTC. The full variable domain, rest sourced from reference TRBV7-9 and TRBJ1-2, is DTGVSQNPRHKITKRGQNVTFRCDPISEHNRLYWYRQTLGQGPEFLTYFQNEAQLEKSRLLSDRFSAERPKGSFSTLEIQRTEQGDSAMYLCASRVGGTDGYTFGSGTRLTVV.

This clone has just a few counts. V and J are TRBV2 and TRBJ1-5; TRBD1 agrees at 12 bases. The CDR3 contains 16 residues. Germline trimming cut 5 bases from V and 3 bases from J; bases unmatched to any gene: 5. The germline CDR1 and CDR2 sequences are SNHLY and FYNNEI. CDR3 in amino acids: CASSRDRGLPNQPQHF. As DNA, the CDR3 is TGTGCCAGCAGTAGGGACAGGGGGCTCCCCAATCAGCCCCAGCATTTT.

Comment on this clone: One end of the junction does not line up with germline, which may come from a read error. The chain uses TRBV7-3 and TRBJ2-1, with a weak D call TRBD2 (7 bases). The CDR3 length is 13 residues. Germline V gene data show CDR1 as SGHTA and CDR2 as FQGTGA. The CDR3 loop is CASRGGADNEQLF. CDR3 DNA sequence: TGTGCCAGCAGGGGGGGGGCCGACAATGAGCAGCTCTTC.

The chain combines TRBV19 with TRBJ1-5; the D gene is possibly TRBD1 (5 bases). The CDR3 is 14 residues long. Germline CDR1 is LNHDA and CDR2 is SQIVND (reference sequence). V was shortened by 8 bases and J by 4 bases, with 15 bases between the two germline ends. CDR3 in amino acids: CASLGGPENQPQHF. The CDR3 coding sequence is TGTGCCAGTCTGGGGGGTCCAGAGAATCAGCCCCAGCATTTT.

V and J are TRBV19 and TRBJ2-7, with a possible D match to TRBD1 (6 bases). Trimming pared 6 bases from V and 3 bases from J, leaving 15 bases between. Germline V gene sequence: CDR1 LNHDA, CDR2 SQIVND (reference sequence). This CDR3 contains 14 residues. The CDR3 loop reads CASSKGQGYYEQYF. DNA of the CDR3: TGTGCCAGTAGCAAGGGGCAGGGGTACTACGAGCAGTACTTC.

This chain uses TRBV19 with TRBJ1-1, with D perhaps matching TRBD1 (5 bases). Germline values: CDR1 LNHDA, CDR2 SQIVND (reference sequence). The ends were cut back, 4 bases at V and 1 base at J, with 10 bases in the middle. The CDR3 is 14 residues long. DNA for the CDR3: TGTGCCAGTAGTAAGGGCAGGGCGAACACTGAAGCTTTCTTT. Translated, it gives CASSKGRANTEAFF.

This rearrangement joins TRBV18 to TRBJ2-5; a possible D gene is TRBD1 (5 bases). Trimming stripped 3 bases from V and 4 bases from J, with 9 bases between. The CDR3 runs 13 residues. The germline V gene has CDR1 KGHSH and CDR2 LQKENI. DNA of the CDR3: TGTGCCAGCTCACCGGACATAACAGAGACCCAGTACTTC. Residues: CASSPDITETQYF.

This chain links TRBV20-1 with TRBJ2-3; 7 nucleotides match TRBD2. CDR1 and CDR2 (germline): DFQATT, SNEGSKA (reference sequence). The junction had 2 bases not matched to a gene; V was cut back by 8 bases and J by 3 bases. The CDR3 is 11 amino acids. Here the CDR3 reads CSSGKTDTQYF. The CDR3 coding sequence is TGCAGTAGCGGGAAAACAGATACGCAGTATTTT.

The genes are TRBV5-1 and TRBJ2-5; weak D call: TRBD2 (7 bases). The CDR3 has 15 residues. Germline V gene lookup returns CDR1 SGHRS and CDR2 YFSETQ. V lost 2 bases to trimming and J lost 5 bases, with 16 bases between them. CDR3 sequence: CASSFSGGRDETQYF. The CDR3 bases are TGCGCCAGCAGCTTTTCCGGGGGGCGGGATGAGACCCAGTACTTC.

V and J are TRBV7-9 and TRBJ1-3; possible D gene TRBD1, 5 bases. Germline V gene sequence: CDR1 SEHNR, CDR2 FQNEAQ (reference sequence). The V end lost 6 bases, the J end lost 0 bases, and 15 bases lay between the germline ends. The CDR3 is made up of 16 amino acids. CDR3 DNA sequence: TGTGCCAGCAGGTCGACTGGGGCCCCCTCTGGAAACACCATATATTTT. It encodes CASRSTGAPSGNTIYF. Full variable domain (outside the CDR3, taken from reference TRBV7-9 and TRBJ1-3): DTGVSQNPRHKITKRGQNVTFRCDPISEHNRLYWYRQTLGQGPEFLTYFQNEAQLEKSRLLSDRFSAERPKGSFSTLEIQRTEQGDSAMYLCASRSTGAPSGNTIYFGEGSWLTVV.

The chain links TRBV4-3 to TRBJ2-3; D ambiguous. V was pared by 1 base and J by 2 bases, with 10 bases between. The CDR3 spans 15 residues. Germline V gene data show CDR1 as LGHNA and CDR2 as YSLEER. CDR3 loop: CASSQGRLDTDTQYF. The DNA of the CDR3 is TGCGCCAGCAGCCAAGGACGACTCGACACAGATACGCAGTATTTT.

As for this clone: Other DNA sequences from this sample encode an identical CDR3 as well. The chain recombines TRBV19 with TRBJ1-2; TRBD1 is a possible D gene (6 bases). The CDR3 totals 12 residues. Germline V gene sequence: CDR1 LNHDA, CDR2 SQIVND (reference sequence). Trimming removed 5 bases at V and 5 bases at J, with 9 bases between. Here the CDR3 DNA reads TGTGCCAGTAGTCCGACAGGATATGGCTACACCTTC. Translating gives CASSPTGYGYTF. Variable domain in full (rest from reference TRBV19 and TRBJ1-2): DGGITQSPKYLFRKEGQNVTLSCEQNLNHDAMYWYRQDPGQGLRLIYYSQIVNDFQKGDIAEGYSVSREKKESFPLTVTSAQKNPTAFYLCASSPTGYGYTFGSGTRLTVV.

V and J are TRBV19 and TRBJ1-1; D gene uncertain. V was cut by 5 bases and J by 5 bases, with 12 bases left in between. The CDR3 is made up of 13 amino acids. The germline CDR1 and CDR2 sequences are LNHDA and SQIVND (reference sequence). The CDR3 here is CASSDAGDTEAFF. The CDR3 DNA reads as TGTGCCAGTAGTGATGCGGGAGATACTGAAGCTTTCTTT.

The CDR3 sequence is CASSLAAETQYF. CDR3 nucleotide sequence: TGTGCCAGCAGCTTAGCAGCGGAGACCCAGTACTTC. The chain recombines TRBV7-2 with TRBJ2-5; D gene unclear. Trimming shortened V by 0 bases and J by 5 bases, and 4 bases separated the two germline ends. The CDR3 spans 12 residues. The V gene's germline CDR1 is SGHTA and CDR2 FQGNSA.

The chain links TRBV27 to TRBJ2-7, with D possibly matching TRBD2 (6 bases). The CDR3 runs 13 residues. Trimming removed 5 bases at V and 5 bases at J, with 13 bases between. From germline, CDR1 is MNHEY and CDR2 SMNVEV (reference sequence). The CDR3 nucleotides are TGTGCCAGCAGTCCCCGGGGGTTCAACGAGCAGTACTTC. As protein: CASSPRGFNEQYF.

The count of this clone is one. The chain links TRBV6-1 to TRBJ2-1; TRBD2 agrees at 7 bases. J lost 4 bases, V lost 10 bases, and 10 bases had no gene match. Germline values: CDR1 MNHNS, CDR2 SASEGT. The CDR3 is made up of 14 amino acids. The CDR3 loop is CATTLIGGYNEQFF. The CDR3 nucleotides read TGTGCCACCACTCTGATCGGGGGGTACAATGAGCAGTTCTTC.

J is TRBJ1-6 and V is TRBV5-4; tentative D call: TRBD1 (6 bases). The CDR3 has 14 residues. Germline assignment: CDR1 SGHNT and CDR2 YYREEE (reference sequence). V was pared by 4 bases and J by 7 bases, with 12 bases between. The CDR3 sequence: CASSLDRLNSPLHF. CDR3 sequence (DNA): TGTGCCAGCAGCCTGGACAGATTAAATTCACCCCTCCACTTT.

This chain uses TRBV11-3 with TRBJ2-3, with TRBD2 matching over 14 bases. Germline values: CDR1 SGHNT, CDR2 YENEEA. The CDR3 has 17 residues. Germline trimming cut 4 bases from V and 3 bases from J; bases unmatched to any gene: 6. CDR3: CASSSGTSGGGTDTQYF. CDR3 sequence (DNA): TGTGCCAGCAGCTCGGGGACTAGCGGGGGAGGTACAGATACGCAGTATTTT.

CDR3 residues: CASSTDRGGQPQHF. The CDR3 region has the DNA TGTGCCAGCAGCACAGACAGGGGAGGTCAGCCCCAGCATTTT. The J gene is TRBJ1-5, the V gene TRBV7-2; TRBD1 matches at 8 bases. Germline CDR1 reads SGHTA; CDR2 reads FQGNSA. After removal of 5 bases from V and 6 bases from J, the junction contained 6 bases not matched to a gene. The CDR3 is 14 amino acids.

The V and J genes are TRBV10-3 and TRBJ2-2, with 9 positions matching TRBD2. The CDR3 is 18 residues long. Germline trimming cut 1 base from V and 2 bases from J; bases unmatched to any gene: 8. CDR1 is ENHRY and CDR2 is SYGVKD in the germline V gene. This CDR3 reads CAISEFGSGGLNTGELFF. The CDR3 DNA reads as TGTGCCATCAGTGAGTTTGGTAGCGGGGGCCTTAACACCGGGGAGCTGTTTTTT.

The V call is TRBV2, the J call TRBJ1-2, with unresolved D. The CDR3 runs 11 residues. V was shortened by 7 bases and J by 5 bases, with 8 bases between the two germline ends. CDR1 is SNHLY, CDR2 FYNNEI, per germline. The CDR3 bases are TGTGCCAGCACAACAGAATATGGCTACACCTTC. This encodes CASTTEYGYTF.

The genes are TRBV5-6 and TRBJ2-3, with 8 bases matching TRBD2. J lost 1 base, V lost 0 bases, and 4 bases had no gene match. CDR1 and CDR2 from the germline V gene are SGHDT and YYEEEE. This CDR3 is built from 16 residues. The CDR3 region is CASSLAGGPGTDTQYF. CDR3 coding DNA: TGTGCCAGCAGCTTGGCGGGAGGGCCCGGCACAGATACGCAGTATTTT. Full variable domain (missing parts from reference TRBV5-6 and TRBJ2-3): DAGVTQSPTHLIKTRGQQVTLRCSPKSGHDTVSWYQQALGQGPQFIFQYYEEEERQRGNFPDRFSGHQFPNYSSELNVNALLLGDSALYLCASSLAGGPGTDTQYFGPGTRLTVL.

This sequence joins TRBV14 and TRBJ2-3; 11 nucleotides match TRBD2. The CDR3 extends over 17 amino acids. Germline V lookup: CDR1 SGHDN, CDR2 FVKESK. V shed 4 bases and J 2 bases; nucleotides not matched to a gene: 8. CDR3 DNA: TGTGCCAGCAGCCCTATGACTAGCGGGGACCACACAGATACGCAGTATTTT. Translation gives CASSPMTSGDHTDTQYF.